Shown below are 23 T cell receptor beta chains from a single sample sequenced in a study of glioma-infiltrating T cells. Amplification of TCR alpha and beta CDR3 regions from RNA used iRepertoire nested multiplex PCR. TCRdb independently ran MiXCR on the multiplex PCR reads; one entry per CDR3 protein. The sample lists 400,000 or so distinct CDR3 sequences; more than 35% were seen once. Sequencing input: glioma tissue, nonneoplastic brain tissue, or PBMCs (not recorded which). These TCRs come from a human donor with low-grade glioma or glioblastoma, undergoing nonglioma brain surgery, or in good health (not recorded which).

The table lists this clonotype with many counts. V usage is TRBV15 and J usage is TRBJ1-2; D is unclear. The V gene lost 1 base and the J gene lost 6 bases, with 9 bases spanning the gap. Germline lookup yields CDR1 LNHNV and CDR2 YYDKDF (reference sequence). This CDR3 spans 13 amino acids. CDR3 nucleotide sequence: TGTGCCACCAGCAGAGGACCCGGGGATGGCTACACCTTC. Residues: CATSRGPGDGYTF. The entire variable domain, with the rest obtained from reference TRBV15 and TRBJ1-2, is as follows: DAMVIQNPRYQVTQFGKPVTLSCSQTLNHNVMYWYQQKSSQAPKLLFHYYDKDFNNEADTPDNFQSRRPNTSFCFLDIRSPGLGDTAMYLCATSRGPGDGYTFGSGTRLTVV.

V and J are TRBV4-3 and TRBJ2-3; D perhaps matches TRBD2 (6 bases). The CDR3 is 16 amino acids. Trimming pared 0 bases from V and 6 bases from J, leaving 16 bases between. CDR1 is LGHNA, CDR2 YSLEER, per germline. CDR3 region: CASSQDRKLAPDTQYF. The DNA of the CDR3 is TGCGCCAGCAGCCAAGATCGGAAGCTAGCGCCGGATACGCAGTATTTT.

This clonotype was counted between two and nine times. This chain links TRBV18 with TRBJ1-1; no reliable D call. Trimming pared 6 bases from V and 11 bases from J, leaving 16 bases between. The CDR3 is made up of 12 amino acids. Per the germline V gene, CDR1 is KGHSH and CDR2 is LQKENI. CDR3 coding DNA: TGTGCCAGCTCCCTCTTTGAGCCGTTGGCTTTCTTT. Encoded protein: CASSLFEPLAFF.

There are many counts of this clonotype. The J gene is TRBJ2-3, the V gene TRBV6-1; TRBD1 aligns across 11 bases. The CDR3 is 17 residues long. The trim removed 5 bases at V and 4 bases at J, leaving 11 bases unmatched. Germline V CDR1 and CDR2: MNHNS, SASEGT. The CDR3: CASSSFSGQGAADTQYF. The CDR3 DNA reads as TGTGCCAGCAGTTCCTTCTCCGGACAGGGGGCTGCAGATACGCAGTATTTT.

V usage is TRBV13 and J usage is TRBJ2-1, with D uncertain. The CDR3 covers 15 residues. Germline lookup yields CDR1 PRHDT and CDR2 FYEKMQ (reference sequence). V shed 5 bases and J shed 3 bases, with 14 bases lying between them. CDR3 region: CASSPEGPRYNEQFF. In nucleotides, the CDR3 is TGTGCCAGCAGCCCAGAAGGCCCCCGCTACAATGAGCAGTTCTTC.

This clonotype has only one observation. A much more abundant neighbour one base away suggests this may be a read error. The V and J genes are TRBV6-1 and TRBJ1-2; D uncertain. There are 11 residues in the CDR3. The V gene's germline CDR1 is MNHNS and CDR2 SASEGT. The CDR3 bases are TGTGCCAGCGGTGACGCGGGCGGCTACACCTTC. It codes for CASGDAGGYTF.

Only one count was recorded for this clonotype. V is TRBV5-1 and J is TRBJ2-2; no clear D gene. Trimming removed 4 bases at V and 4 bases at J, with 8 bases between. Germline V gene sequence: CDR1 SGHRS, CDR2 YFSETQ. This CDR3 has 13 residues. Here the CDR3 DNA reads TGCGCCAGCAGCCCGGTAGCCACCGGGGAGCTGTTTTTT. It codes for CASSPVATGELFF.

This clonotype was picked up a small number of times. The J gene is TRBJ2-2, the V gene TRBV27; 10 bases are shared with TRBD2. Looked up from germline, CDR1 is MNHEY and CDR2 is SMNVEV (reference sequence). Trimming took 5 bases from V and 3 from J; bases not matched to a gene: 12. This CDR3 has 18 amino acids. The CDR3 sequence is CASSPGPPSGSHTGELFF. CDR3 sequence (DNA): TGTGCCAGCAGTCCCGGCCCCCCTAGCGGGAGTCACACCGGGGAGCTGTTTTTT.

This chain connects TRBV11-2 to TRBJ2-5; D is unclear. The germline V gene encodes CDR1 SGHAT and CDR2 FQNNGV. V was clipped by 2 bases and J by 13 bases, with 11 bases between them. This CDR3 is 11 amino acids long. CDR3 DNA: TGTGCCAGCAGCTTAACCCTATTAGTGTACTTC. Its protein is CASSLTLLVYF.

The chain uses TRBV7-8 and TRBJ2-7; weak D call: TRBD1 (6 bases). This CDR3 contains 15 residues. V lost 4 bases and J 3 bases, leaving 16 bases between the germline ends. The V gene's germline CDR1 is SGHVS and CDR2 FQNEAQ. In nucleotides, the CDR3 is TGTGCCAGCAGCTCGAACAGGGCCCTCGGCTACGAGCAGTACTTC. Translation gives CASSSNRALGYEQYF.

With respect to this clonotype: Just one base apart from a much larger clone, this may be a read error. The rearrangement uses TRBV28 and TRBJ2-7; 7 bases line up with TRBD2. The CDR3 runs to 14 residues. From germline, CDR1 is MDHEN and CDR2 SYDVKM. CDR3 sequence reads: CASSFRSGTYEKYF. The CDR3 coding sequence is TGTGCCAGCAGTTTCAGAAGCGGGACCTACGAGAAGTACTTC.

This clonotype has only a few counts. This chain uses TRBV7-9 with TRBJ1-1; perhaps TRBD1 as D (5 bases). Looked up from germline, CDR1 is SEHNR and CDR2 is FQNEAQ (reference sequence). The length of the CDR3 is 14 residues. V lost 6 bases to trimming and J lost 0 bases, with 11 bases between them. CDR3 in amino acids: CASRPTAMNTEAFF. CDR3 coding DNA: TGTGCCAGCAGGCCGACAGCTATGAACACTGAAGCTTTCTTT.

The V and J genes are TRBV5-1 and TRBJ2-1; D gene ambiguous. There are 12 residues in the CDR3. Per germline, CDR1 SGHRS and CDR2 YFSETQ. Trimming removed 0 bases at V and 6 bases at J, with 4 bases between. In DNA, the CDR3 is TGCGCCAGCAGCTTGGGTTTCAATGAGCAGTTCTTC. Its translation is CASSLGFNEQFF.

In this sample, this clonotype turned up a few times. The chain links TRBV7-2 to TRBJ2-7; a possible D gene is TRBD1 (5 bases). This CDR3 comprises 14 residues. Trimming cost V 2 bases and J 1 base, with 9 bases left between them. Germline V gives CDR1 SGHTA, CDR2 FQGNSA. DNA of the CDR3: TGTGCCAGCAGCTTAAGGGGCGGTTCCTACGAGCAGTACTTC. It is translated as CASSLRGGSYEQYF.

This clonotype was detected only a few times. V usage is TRBV7-9 and J usage is TRBJ2-1; unclear D gene. The CDR3 is 13 residues long. CDR1 is SEHNR, CDR2 FQNEAQ, per germline (reference sequence). V was trimmed by 2 bases and J by 3 bases, leaving 5 bases between them. CDR3 DNA: TGTGCCAGCAGCTTACCCAACTACAATGAGCAGTTCTTC. It is translated as CASSLPNYNEQFF.

The sample holds many counts of this clonotype. The CDR3 region is CASSLWGLADTDTQYF. The CDR3 DNA reads as TGTGCCAGCAGCCTCTGGGGACTAGCGGACACAGATACGCAGTATTTT. This rearrangement joins TRBV7-2 to TRBJ2-3, with TRBD2 identical over 11 bases. Trimming took 5 bases from V and 2 from J; bases not matched to a gene: 6. The CDR3 runs 16 residues. From germline, CDR1 is SGHTA and CDR2 FQGNSA.

This clonotype qualifies as medium-sized (0.01 to 0.1%). The J gene is TRBJ2-1, the V gene TRBV6-2 or TRBV6-3; no reliable D call. Trimming left V 5 bases short and J 0 bases short, with 5 bases between. The CDR3 covers 13 residues. The germline V gene has CDR1 MNHEY and CDR2 SVGEGT. The CDR3 protein is CASSRSSYNEQFF. CDR3 nucleotides: TGTGCCAGCAGTCGTAGCTCCTACAATGAGCAGTTCTTC.

This chain connects TRBV28 to TRBJ2-2; 8 bases agree with TRBD1. Germline assignment: CDR1 MDHEN and CDR2 SYDVKM. The V segment lost 6 bases and the J segment 1 base; nucleotides outside the gene matches: 4. The CDR3 length is 15 residues. The DNA for the CDR3 is TGTGCCAGCAGCCCAGGGGGCCTGAACACCGGGGAGCTGTTTTTT. It specifies CASSPGGLNTGELFF.

The rearrangement links TRBV4-2 to TRBJ1-1, with D perhaps TRBD1 (5 bases). The germline gives CDR1 LGHNA, CDR2 YNFKEQ. The V gene lost 3 bases and the J gene lost 6 bases, with 17 bases spanning the gap. This CDR3 comprises 15 residues. CDR3 bases: TGTGCCAGCAGCCATCCTTCTCTCTTGGGGGCTGAAGCTTTCTTT. Translating gives CASSHPSLLGAEAFF.

The gene calls are TRBV4-1 and TRBJ2-7, with D perhaps matching TRBD2 (5 bases). Trimming took off 2 bases at V and 7 bases at J, with 12 bases between the two ends. The CDR3 covers 13 residues. Germline lookup yields CDR1 MGHRA and CDR2 YSYEKL. The CDR3 loop reads CASSQTTWREQYF. CDR3 DNA sequence: TGCGCCAGCAGCCAAACGACCTGGAGGGAGCAGTACTTC.

Comment on this clonotype: At one of its ends the junction is not consistent with the germline gene, which may arise from a read error. The chain combines TRBV15 with TRBJ1-1, with 7 bases matching TRBD1. Germline V CDR1 and CDR2: LNHNV, YYDKDF (reference sequence). The CDR3 extends over 16 amino acids. CDR3 DNA: TGTGCCACCAGCAGGCCTCCCGGGACAGTGAACGCTGAAGCTTTCTTT. It codes for CATSRPPGTVNAEAFF.

This chain connects TRBV12-3 or TRBV12-4 to TRBJ2-2; a weak D match, TRBD2 (6 bases). CDR3 size: 15 residues. Trimming cost V 7 bases and J 0 bases, with 12 bases left between them. CDR3 nucleotides: TGTGCCAGCACCCCCGCGGGGACGAACACCGGGGAGCTGTTTTTT. Amino acid sequence: CASTPAGTNTGELFF.

This clonotype was seen more than once but under ten times. The CDR3 DNA sequence: TGTGCCAGCAGTGTCTCAGGACAGGGGGATGGCTACACCTTC. It specifies CASSVSGQGDGYTF. J is TRBJ1-2 and V is TRBV2; TRBD1 aligns across 10 bases. There are 14 residues in the CDR3. V lost 4 bases, J lost 6 bases, and 5 bases stayed unmatched. Germline loops: CDR1 SNHLY, CDR2 FYNNEI.